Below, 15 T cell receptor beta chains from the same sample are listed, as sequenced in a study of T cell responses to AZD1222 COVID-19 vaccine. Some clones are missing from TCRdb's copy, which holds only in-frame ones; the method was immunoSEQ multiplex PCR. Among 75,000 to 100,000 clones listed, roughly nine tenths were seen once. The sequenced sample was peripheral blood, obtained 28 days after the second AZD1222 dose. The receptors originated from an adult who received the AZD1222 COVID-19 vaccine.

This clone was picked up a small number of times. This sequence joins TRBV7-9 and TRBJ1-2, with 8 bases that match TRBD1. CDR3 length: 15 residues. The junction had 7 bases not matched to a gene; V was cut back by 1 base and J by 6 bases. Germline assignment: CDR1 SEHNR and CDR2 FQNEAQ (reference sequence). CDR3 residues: CASSLGSGGEDGYTF. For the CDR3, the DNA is TGTGCCAGCAGCTTAGGTTCAGGGGGCGAAGATGGCTACACCTTC.

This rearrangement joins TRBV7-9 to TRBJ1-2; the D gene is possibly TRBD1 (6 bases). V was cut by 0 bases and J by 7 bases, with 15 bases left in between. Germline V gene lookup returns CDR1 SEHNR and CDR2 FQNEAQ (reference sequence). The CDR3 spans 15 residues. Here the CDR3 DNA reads TGTGCCAGCAGCTTAGCGGATCTTACAGGGCTTGGCTACACCTTC. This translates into CASSLADLTGLGYTF.

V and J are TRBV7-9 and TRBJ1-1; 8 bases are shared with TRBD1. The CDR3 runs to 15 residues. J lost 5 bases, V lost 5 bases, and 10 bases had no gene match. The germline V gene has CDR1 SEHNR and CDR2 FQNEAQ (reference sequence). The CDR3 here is CASSDARGLGTEAFF. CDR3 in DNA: TGTGCCAGCAGCGACGCCAGGGGGCTGGGGACTGAAGCTTTCTTT.

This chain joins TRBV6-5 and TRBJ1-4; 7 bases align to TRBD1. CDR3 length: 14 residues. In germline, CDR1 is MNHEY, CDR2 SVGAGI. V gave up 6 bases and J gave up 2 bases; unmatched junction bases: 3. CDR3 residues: CASSLTGTNEKLFF. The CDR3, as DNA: TGTGCCAGCAGCTTGACAGGGACTAATGAAAAACTGTTTTTT.

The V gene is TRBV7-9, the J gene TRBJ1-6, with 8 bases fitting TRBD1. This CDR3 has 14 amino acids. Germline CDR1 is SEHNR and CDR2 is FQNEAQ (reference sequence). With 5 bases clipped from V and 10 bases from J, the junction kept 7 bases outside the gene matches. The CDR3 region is CASSNDRGTSPLHF. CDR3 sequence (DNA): TGTGCCAGCAGCAACGACAGGGGTACGTCACCCCTCCACTTT. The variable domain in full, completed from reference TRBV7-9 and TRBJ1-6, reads DTGVSQNPRHKITKRGQNVTFRCDPISEHNRLYWYRQTLGQGPEFLTYFQNEAQLEKSRLLSDRFSAERPKGSFSTLEIQRTEQGDSAMYLCASSNDRGTSPLHFGNGTRLTVT.

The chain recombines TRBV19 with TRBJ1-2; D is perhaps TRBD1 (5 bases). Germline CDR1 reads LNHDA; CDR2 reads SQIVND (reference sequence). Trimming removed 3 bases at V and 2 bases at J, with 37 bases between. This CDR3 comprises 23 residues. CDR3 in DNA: TGTGCCAGTAGTATTTTCTGGTCTTCCGGTCGGGCAGGGAGAGGCAGTAAGAACTATGGCTACACCTTC. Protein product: CASSIFWSSGRAGRGSKNYGYTF.

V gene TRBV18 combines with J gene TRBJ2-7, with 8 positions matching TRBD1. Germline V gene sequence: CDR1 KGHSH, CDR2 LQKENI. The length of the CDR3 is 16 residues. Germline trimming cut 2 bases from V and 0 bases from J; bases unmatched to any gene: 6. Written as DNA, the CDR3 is TGTGCCAGCTCACCAAGACAGGGGACGCACTCCTACGAGCAGTACTTC. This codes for CASSPRQGTHSYEQYF.

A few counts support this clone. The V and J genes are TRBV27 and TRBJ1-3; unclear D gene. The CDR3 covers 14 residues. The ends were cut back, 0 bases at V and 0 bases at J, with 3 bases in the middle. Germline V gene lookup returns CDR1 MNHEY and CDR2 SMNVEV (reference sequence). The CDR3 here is CASSLSGSGNTIYF. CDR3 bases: TGTGCCAGCAGTTTATCGGGCTCTGGAAACACCATATATTTT.

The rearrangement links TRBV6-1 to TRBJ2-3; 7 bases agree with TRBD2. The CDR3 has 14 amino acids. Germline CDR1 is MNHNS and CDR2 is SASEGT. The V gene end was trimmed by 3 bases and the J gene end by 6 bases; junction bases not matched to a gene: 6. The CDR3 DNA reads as TGTGCCAGCAGTGATCTGGGAGCGGGGGATACGCAGTATTTT. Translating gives CASSDLGAGDTQYF.

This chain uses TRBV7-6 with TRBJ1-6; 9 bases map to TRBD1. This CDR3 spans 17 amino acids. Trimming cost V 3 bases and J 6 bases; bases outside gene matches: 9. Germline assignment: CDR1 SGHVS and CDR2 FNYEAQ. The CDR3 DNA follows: TGTGCCAGCAGCTTGGCTCCCGGGACAGGGCCTAATTCACCCCTCCACTTT. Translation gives CASSLAPGTGPNSPLHF. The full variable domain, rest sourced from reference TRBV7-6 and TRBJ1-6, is GAGVSQSPRYKVTKRGQDVALRCDPISGHVSLYWYRQALGQGPEFLTYFNYEAQQDKSGLPNDRFSAERPEGSISTLTIQRTEQRDSAMYRCASSLAPGTGPNSPLHFGNGTRLTVT.

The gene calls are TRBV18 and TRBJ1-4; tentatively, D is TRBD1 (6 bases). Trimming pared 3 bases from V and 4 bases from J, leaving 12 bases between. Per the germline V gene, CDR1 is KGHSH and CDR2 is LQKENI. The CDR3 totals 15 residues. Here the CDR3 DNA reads TGTGCCAGCTCACCTGAGACAGGACTTAATGAAAAACTGTTTTTT. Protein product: CASSPETGLNEKLFF. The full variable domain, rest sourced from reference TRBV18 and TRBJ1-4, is NAGVMQNPRHLVRRRGQEARLRCSPMKGHSHVYWYRQLPEEGLKFMVYLQKENIIDESGMPKERFSAEFPKEGPSILRIQQVVRGDSAAYFCASSPETGLNEKLFFGSGTQLSVL.

CDR3: CAWSKGRGVQETQYF. Here the CDR3 DNA reads TGTGCCTGGAGTAAGGGACGCGGGGTTCAAGAGACCCAGTACTTC. This chain connects TRBV30 to TRBJ2-5; D is possibly TRBD2 (6 bases). V was shortened by 2 bases and J by 2 bases, with 15 bases between the two germline ends. Germline loops: CDR1 GTSNPN, CDR2 SVGIG (reference sequence). The length of the CDR3 is 15 residues.

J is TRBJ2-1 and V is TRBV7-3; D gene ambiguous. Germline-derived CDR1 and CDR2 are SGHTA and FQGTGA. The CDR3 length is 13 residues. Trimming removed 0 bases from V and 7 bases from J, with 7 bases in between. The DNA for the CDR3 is TGTGCCAGCAGCTTAACCCCCGGGAATGAGCAGTTCTTC. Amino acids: CASSLTPGNEQFF. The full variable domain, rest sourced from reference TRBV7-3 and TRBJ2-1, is GAGVSQTPSNKVTEKGKYVELRCDPISGHTALYWYRQSLGQGPEFLIYFQGTGAADDSGLPNDRFFAVRPEGSVSTLKIQRTERGDSAVYLCASSLTPGNEQFFGPGTRLTVL.

As DNA, the CDR3 is TGTGCCACGCAAACCGGGACAGCAAACACCGGGGAGCTGTTTTTT. Translated: CATQTGTANTGELFF. The V gene is TRBV6-5, the J gene TRBJ2-2; 7 bases map to TRBD1. V lost 10 bases, J lost 2 bases, and 10 bases stayed unmatched. The germline gives CDR1 MNHEY, CDR2 SVGAGI. The CDR3 runs to 15 residues.

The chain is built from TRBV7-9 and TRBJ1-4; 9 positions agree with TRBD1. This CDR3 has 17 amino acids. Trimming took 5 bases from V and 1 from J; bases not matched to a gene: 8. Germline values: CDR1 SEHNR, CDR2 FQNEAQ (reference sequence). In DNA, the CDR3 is TGTGCCAGCAGCCGCGTCCCGGGACAGGGAACTAATGAAAAACTGTTTTTT. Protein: CASSRVPGQGTNEKLFF.